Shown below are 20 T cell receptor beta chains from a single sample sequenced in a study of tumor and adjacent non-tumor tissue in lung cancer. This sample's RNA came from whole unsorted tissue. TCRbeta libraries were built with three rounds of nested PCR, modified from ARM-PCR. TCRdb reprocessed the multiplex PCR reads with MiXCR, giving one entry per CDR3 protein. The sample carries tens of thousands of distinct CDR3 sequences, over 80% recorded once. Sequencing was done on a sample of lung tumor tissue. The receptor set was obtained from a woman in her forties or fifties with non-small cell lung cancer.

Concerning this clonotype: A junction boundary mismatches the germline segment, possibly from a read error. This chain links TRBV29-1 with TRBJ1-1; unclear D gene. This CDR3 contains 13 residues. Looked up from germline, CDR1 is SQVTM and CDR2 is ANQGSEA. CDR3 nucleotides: TGCAGCGCTGGAGACAACCTCAACACTGAAACTTTCTTT. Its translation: CSAGDNLNTETFF.

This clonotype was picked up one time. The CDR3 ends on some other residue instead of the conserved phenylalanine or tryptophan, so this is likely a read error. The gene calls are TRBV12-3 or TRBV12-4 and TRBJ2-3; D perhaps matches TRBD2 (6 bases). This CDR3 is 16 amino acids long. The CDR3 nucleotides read TGTGCCAGAAGTTTAGATACTAGCAGATCCACAGATACGCAGTATTAT. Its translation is CARSLDTSRSTDTQYY.

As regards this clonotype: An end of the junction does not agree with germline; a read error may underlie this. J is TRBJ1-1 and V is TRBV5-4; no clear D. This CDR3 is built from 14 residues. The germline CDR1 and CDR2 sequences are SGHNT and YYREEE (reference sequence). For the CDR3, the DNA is TGTGCCAGCAGCGTTGAACGGGAGAACACAGAAGCTTTCTTT. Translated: CASSVERENTEAFF. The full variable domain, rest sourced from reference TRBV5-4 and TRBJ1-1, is ETGVTQSPTHLIKTRGQQVTLRCSSQSGHNTVSWYQQALGQGPQFIFQYYREEENGRGNFPPRFSGLQFPNYSSELNVNALELDDSALYLCASSVERENTEAFFGQGTRLTVV.

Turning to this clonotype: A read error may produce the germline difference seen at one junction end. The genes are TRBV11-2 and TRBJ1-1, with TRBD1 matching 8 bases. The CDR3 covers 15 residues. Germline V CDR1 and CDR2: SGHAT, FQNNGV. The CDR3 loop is CVSSLVTGGYTEAFF. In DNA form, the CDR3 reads TGTGTCAGCAGCTTAGTAACAGGGGGGTACACTGAAGCTTTCTTT.

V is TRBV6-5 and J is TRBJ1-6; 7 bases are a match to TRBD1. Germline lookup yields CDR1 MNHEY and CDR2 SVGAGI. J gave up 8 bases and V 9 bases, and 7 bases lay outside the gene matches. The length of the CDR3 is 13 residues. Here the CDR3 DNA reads TGTGCCAGTAGAGGGACAGTGGATTCACCCCTCCACTTT. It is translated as CASRGTVDSPLHF.

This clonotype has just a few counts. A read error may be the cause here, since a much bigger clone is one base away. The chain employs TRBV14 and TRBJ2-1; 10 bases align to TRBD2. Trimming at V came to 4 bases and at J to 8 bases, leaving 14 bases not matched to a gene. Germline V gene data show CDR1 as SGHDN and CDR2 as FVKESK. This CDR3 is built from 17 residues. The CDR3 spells CASSRDIAGTSADEQFF. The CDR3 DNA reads TGTGCCAGCAGCCGTGATATAGCCGGGACTAGCGCCGATGAGCAGTTCTTC.

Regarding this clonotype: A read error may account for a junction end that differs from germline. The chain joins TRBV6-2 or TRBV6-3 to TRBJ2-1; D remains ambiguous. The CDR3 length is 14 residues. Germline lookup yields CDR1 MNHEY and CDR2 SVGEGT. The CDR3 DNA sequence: TGTGCCAGCAACCGGCCAGGTCCCTACAATGAGCAGATCTTC. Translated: CASNRPGPYNEQIF.

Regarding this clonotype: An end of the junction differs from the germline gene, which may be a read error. This CDR3 is CVSTSSAGGRTEQFF. The CDR3 nucleotides are TGTGTCAGCACCTCCTCTGCCGGGGGGAGGACTGAGCAGTTCTTC. This chain uses TRBV13 with TRBJ2-1, with 7 bases that match TRBD2. Per germline, CDR1 PRHDT and CDR2 FYEKMQ (reference sequence). The CDR3 runs 15 residues.

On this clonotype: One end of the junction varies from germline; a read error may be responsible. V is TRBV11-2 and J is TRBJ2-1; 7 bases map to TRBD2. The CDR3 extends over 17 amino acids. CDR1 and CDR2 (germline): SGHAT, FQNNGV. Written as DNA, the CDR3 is TGTGCCAACACCCCAGCGGGCGGGGGAAGCTCCTACAATGAGCAGATCTTC. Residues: CANTPAGGGSSYNEQIF.

The DNA of the CDR3 is TGTGCCAGCAGTTACTCGAGCGGGGGACACGAGCAGTACTTC. It specifies CASSYSSGGHEQYF. This sequence joins TRBV6-2 or TRBV6-3 and TRBJ2-7; 8 bases match TRBD2. CDR1 is MNHEY and CDR2 is SVGEGT in the germline V gene. V gave up 0 bases and J gave up 5 bases; unmatched junction bases: 3. The CDR3 sequence is 14 residues long.

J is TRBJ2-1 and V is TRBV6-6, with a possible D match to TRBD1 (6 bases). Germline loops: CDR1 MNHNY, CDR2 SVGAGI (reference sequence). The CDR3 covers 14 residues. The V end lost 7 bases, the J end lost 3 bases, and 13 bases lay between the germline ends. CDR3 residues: CASINRTDYNEQFF. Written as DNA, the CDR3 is TGTGCCAGCATTAACCGGACAGACTACAATGAGCAGTTCTTC.

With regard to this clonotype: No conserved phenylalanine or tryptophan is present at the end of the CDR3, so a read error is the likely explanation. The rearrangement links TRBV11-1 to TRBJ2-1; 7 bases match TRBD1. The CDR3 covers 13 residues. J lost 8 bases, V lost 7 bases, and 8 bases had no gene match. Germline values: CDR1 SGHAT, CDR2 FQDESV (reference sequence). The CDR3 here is CASIRQGMDEQFL. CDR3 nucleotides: TGTGCCAGCATCCGACAGGGAATGGATGAGCAGTTCTTA.

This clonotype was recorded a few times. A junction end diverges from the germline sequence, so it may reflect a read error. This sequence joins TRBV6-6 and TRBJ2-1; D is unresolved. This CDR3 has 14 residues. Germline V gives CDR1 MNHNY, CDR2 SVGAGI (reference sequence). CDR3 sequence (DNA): TGTGCCAACAGTTACTCTTGGCAGAACAATGAGCGGTTCTTC. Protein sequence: CANSYSWQNNERFF.

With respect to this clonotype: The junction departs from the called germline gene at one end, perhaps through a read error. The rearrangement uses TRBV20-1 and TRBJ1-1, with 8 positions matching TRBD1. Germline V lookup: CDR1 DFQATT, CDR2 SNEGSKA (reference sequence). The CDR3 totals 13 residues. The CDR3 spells CSAMDRVNAEAIF. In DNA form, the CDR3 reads TGCAGTGCTATGGACAGGGTGAACGCTGAAGCTATCTTT.

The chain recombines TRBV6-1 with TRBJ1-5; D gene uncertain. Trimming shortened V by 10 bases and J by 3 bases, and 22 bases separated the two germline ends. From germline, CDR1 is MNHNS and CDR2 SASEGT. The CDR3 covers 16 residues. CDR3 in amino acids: CANNAPVVWVNQPQHF. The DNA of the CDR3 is TGTGCCAACAATGCCCCAGTGGTATGGGTCAATCAGCCCCAGCATTTT.

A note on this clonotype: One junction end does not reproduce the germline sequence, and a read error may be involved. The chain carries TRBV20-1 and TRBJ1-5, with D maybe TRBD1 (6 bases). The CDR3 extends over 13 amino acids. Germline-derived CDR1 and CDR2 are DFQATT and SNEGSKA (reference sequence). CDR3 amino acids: CSVMSGGNQPQHF. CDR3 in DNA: TGTAGTGTTATGTCAGGGGGCAATCAGCCCCAGCATTTT.

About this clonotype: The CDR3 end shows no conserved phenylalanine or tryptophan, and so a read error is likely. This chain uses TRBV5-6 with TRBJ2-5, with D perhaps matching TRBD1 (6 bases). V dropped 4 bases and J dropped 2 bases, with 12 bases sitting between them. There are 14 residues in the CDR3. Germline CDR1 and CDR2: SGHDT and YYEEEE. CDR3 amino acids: CASSQYGTQETQYL. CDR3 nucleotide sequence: TGTGCCAGCAGCCAATACGGGACACAAGAGACCCAGTACTTA.

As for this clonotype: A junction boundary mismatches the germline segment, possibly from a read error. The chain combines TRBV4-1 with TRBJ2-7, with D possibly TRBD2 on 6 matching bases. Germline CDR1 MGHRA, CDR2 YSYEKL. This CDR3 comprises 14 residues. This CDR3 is CASSQGTTSYDQYF. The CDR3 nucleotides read TGCGCCAGCAGCCAAGGGACCACTAGCTACGACCAGTACTTC.

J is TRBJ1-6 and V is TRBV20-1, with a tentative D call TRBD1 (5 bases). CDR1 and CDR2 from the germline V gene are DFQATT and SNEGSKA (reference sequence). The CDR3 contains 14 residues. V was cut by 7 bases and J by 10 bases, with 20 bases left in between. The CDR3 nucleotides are TGCAGTGGTCTGTCAGGGCGCGAGTTATCACCCCTCCACTTT. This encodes CSGLSGRELSPLHF.

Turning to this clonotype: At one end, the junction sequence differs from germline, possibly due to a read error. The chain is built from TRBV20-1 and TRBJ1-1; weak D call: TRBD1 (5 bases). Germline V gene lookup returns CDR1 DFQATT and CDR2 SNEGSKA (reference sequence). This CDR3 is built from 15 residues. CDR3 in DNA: TGCAGTGCTAGACCCCAAGGGGTTGCGGGAACTGAAACTTTCTTT. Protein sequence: CSARPQGVAGTETFF.